This TCR beta chain appears in the sequencing data of a study of cytomegalovirus exposure and HLA in healthy donors. Overall study findings and caveats: Later on, a genetic analysis was performed. It linked a missense variant in DCLRE1C with V- and J-gene trimming of TCR beta. Specificity for CMV antigens was confirmed in vitro for three of the CMV-associated chains. The study listed some 160 cytomegalovirus-associated TCR beta chains.

Comments on this clone: No antigen is known for it.

The PCR was carried out with 60 Vbeta primers and 13 Jbeta primers. Data came from immunoSEQ multiplex PCR; TCRdb stores just in-frame clones and leaves some out. The sample lists about 55,000 clones, 65% to 80% occurring once. CDR3 size: 16 residues. Trimming left V 0 bases short and J 2 bases short, with 15 bases between. From germline, CDR1 is SGHNT and CDR2 YYREEE (reference sequence). Sequenced material: PBMCs. The source is a man aged 35-49 years in good health and CMV-seropositive. The genes are TRBV5-4 and TRBJ2-7; the D is unclear. The CDR3 protein is CASSLAGGAPTYEQYF. CDR3 bases: TGTGCCAGCAGCTTGGCGGGTGGAGCCCCGACCTACGAGCAGTACTTC.